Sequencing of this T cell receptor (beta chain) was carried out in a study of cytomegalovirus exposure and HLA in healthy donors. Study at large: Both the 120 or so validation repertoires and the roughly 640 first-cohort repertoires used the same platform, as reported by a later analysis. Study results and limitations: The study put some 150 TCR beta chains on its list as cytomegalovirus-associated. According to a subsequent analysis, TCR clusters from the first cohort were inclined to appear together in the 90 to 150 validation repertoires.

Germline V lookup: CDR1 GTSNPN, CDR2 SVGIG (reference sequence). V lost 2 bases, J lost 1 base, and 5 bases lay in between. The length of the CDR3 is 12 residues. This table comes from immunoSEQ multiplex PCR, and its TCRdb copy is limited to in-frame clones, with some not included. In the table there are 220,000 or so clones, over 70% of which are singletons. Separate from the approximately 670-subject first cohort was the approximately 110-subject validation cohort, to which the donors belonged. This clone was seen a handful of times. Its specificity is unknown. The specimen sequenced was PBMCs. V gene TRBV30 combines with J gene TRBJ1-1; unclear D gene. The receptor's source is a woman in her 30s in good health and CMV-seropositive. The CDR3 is CAWSLSNTEAFF. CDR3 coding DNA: TGTGCCTGGAGTTTATCGAACACTGAAGCTTTCTTT.